By share of the sample, the clone carrying this TCR beta chain is medium-sized. Its antigen is not known. Germline CDR1 reads SQVTM; CDR2 reads ANQGSEA. Trimming took off 3 bases at V and 5 bases at J, with 11 bases between the two ends. The CDR3 length is 13 residues. This entry is derived from a study of T-cell reconstitution after alpha-beta-depleted transplantation in children. Overall study findings and caveats: It was reported that alpha-beta T cells came from several hundred expanded graft clones (about two months after transplant). Newly produced T cells mostly accounted for T-cell counts and diversity one year post-transplant.

TCRbeta library construction was performed incorporating unique molecular identifiers. TCRdb redid the calling of the PCR reads with MiXCR, one entry per CDR3 protein. Of 6,400 or so distinct CDR3 sequences listed, more than 15% are singletons. The clonotype comes from a boy between 2 and 10 years old with acute lymphoblastic leukemia, due to receive a stem cell transplant. J is TRBJ2-1 and V is TRBV29-1, with D maybe TRBD1 (6 bases). Source: PBMCs, taken before TCRalphabeta/CD19-depleted stem cell transplant. DNA of the CDR3: TGCAGCGTTGATCAGGGGACGGACAATGAGCAGTTCTTC. Translating it yields CSVDQGTDNEQFF.